This TCR beta chain came from a study of OX40 agonist ivuxolimab in advanced cancers. The trim removed 2 bases at V and 3 bases at J, leaving 4 bases unmatched. CDR3 length: 14 residues. In germline, CDR1 is MDHEN, CDR2 SYDVKM. Assay: immunoSEQ multiplex PCR; the TCRdb copy retains only in-frame clones and omits some. Counted here are 75,000 to 100,000 clones, 87% occurring once; the ten biggest clones make up approximately 0.5%. The sample was CD4+ or CD8+ T cells sorted from blood, taken in a trial of the OX40 agonist ivuxolimab. The source of this sequence is an adult with an advanced solid tumor such as melanoma, head and neck, liver or kidney cancer. The V call is TRBV28, the J call TRBJ2-7; 7 nucleotides agree with TRBD2. The CDR3 nucleotides are TGTGCCAGCAGTTTACCCTCGGGGGGCTACGAGCAGTACTTC. Translated, it gives CASSLPSGGYEQYF. Looking up the rest from reference TRBV28 and TRBJ2-7 gives the full variable domain: DVKVTQSSRYLVKRTGEKVFLECVQDMDHENMFWYRQDPGLGLRLIYFSYDVKMKEKGDIPEGYSVSREKKERFSLILESASTNQTSMYLCASSLPSGGYEQYFGPGTRLTVT.